Below are 17 T cell receptor beta chains sequenced from a single sample in a study of human T cells and chemical hapten exposure (dated by TCRdb to the early 2020s). Library preparation was by RACE. TCRdb records NextSeq 500 as the sequencer. Through fastp at Q25 and MiXCR, TCRdb rebuilt clones from the public reads, retaining in-frame beta chains. Rows are combined by CDR3 protein, so each entry shows the most common genes and DNA. A total of about 78,000 distinct CDR3 sequences appear in this sample, 8.5% of them only once. The ten biggest clones cover 3% to 4.5% of the sample. Read against the paper, the sample's time point label means: patch test 2, 6 weeks after DPC sensitization. The treatment or condition label on this specimen signifies: therapeutic diphenylcyclopropenone sensitization with weekly scalp DPC. The sequenced sample was whole blood, obtained in connection with sensitization to the hapten diphenylcyclopropenone (DPC). The receptors originated from a woman aged 45-60 years with alopecia areata. Some clones in this sample may be carry-over from other donors' samples.

This clonotype was observed a handful of times. V is TRBV7-2 and J is TRBJ1-5; D ambiguous. Trimming stripped 1 base from V and 1 base from J, with 8 bases between. CDR1 and CDR2 (germline): SGHTA, FQGNSA. The CDR3 length is 15 residues. The CDR3 nucleotides read TGTGCCAGCAGCTTAGAGGGTATAAGCAATCAGCCCCAGCATTTT. Encoded protein: CASSLEGISNQPQHF. Full variable domain (missing parts from reference TRBV7-2 and TRBJ1-5): GAGVSQSPSNKVTEKGKDVELRCDPISGHTALYWYRQSLGQGLEFLIYFQGNSAPDKSGLPSDRFSAERTGGSVSTLTIQRTQQEDSAVYLCASSLEGISNQPQHFGDGTRLSIL.

The genes are TRBV30 and TRBJ2-1; D perhaps matches TRBD1 (6 bases). Germline V gene data show CDR1 as GTSNPN and CDR2 as SVGIG (reference sequence). The V gene lost 2 bases and the J gene lost 8 bases, with 25 bases spanning the gap. CDR3 length equals 17 residues. The CDR3 loop is CAWSPPDRSLQPHEQFF. In DNA form, the CDR3 reads TGTGCCTGGAGTCCACCTGACAGGAGCCTACAACCCCATGAGCAGTTCTTC.

This clonotype came up many times. This chain connects TRBV25-1 to TRBJ1-2, with 9 bases aligning to TRBD1. The germline V gene has CDR1 MGHDK and CDR2 SYGVNS. V lost 7 bases and J lost 7; bases outside the gene matches: 7. There are 13 residues in the CDR3. In nucleotides, the CDR3 is TGTGCCAGCACCAGGGGACAGGGTCTTGGCTACACCTTC. This codes for CASTRGQGLGYTF.

This clonotype came up a few times. The V and J genes are TRBV18 and TRBJ2-7; D not resolved. Germline V CDR1 and CDR2: KGHSH, LQKENI. This CDR3 is 11 amino acids long. The ends were cut back, 3 bases at V and 5 bases at J, with 5 bases in the middle. CDR3 residues: CASSPDNEQYF. DNA for the CDR3: TGTGCCAGCTCACCCGACAACGAGCAGTACTTC.

This clonotype has ten or more counts. V is TRBV6-2 or TRBV6-3 and J is TRBJ2-2, with a tentative D call TRBD1 (5 bases). Germline CDR1 reads MNHEY; CDR2 reads SVGEGT. V was shortened by 0 bases and J by 4 bases, with 21 bases between the two germline ends. This CDR3 has 19 amino acids. The chain's CDR3 is CASSYSFNFIGATTGELFF. CDR3 nucleotide sequence: TGTGCCAGCAGTTACTCCTTTAACTTTATAGGGGCGACCACCGGGGAGCTGTTTTTT.

The CDR3 sequence is CASSPSRSNYEQYF. The CDR3 bases are TGTGCCAGCTCACCTTCCCGTTCGAATTACGAGCAGTACTTC. The rearrangement links TRBV18 to TRBJ2-7; D unclear. Between the trimmed V and J ends, which lost 3 bases and 4 bases, there was a span of 13 bases. This CDR3 spans 14 amino acids. CDR1 is KGHSH, CDR2 LQKENI, per germline. Variable domain in full (rest from reference TRBV18 and TRBJ2-7): NAGVMQNPRHLVRRRGQEARLRCSPMKGHSHVYWYRQLPEEGLKFMVYLQKENIIDESGMPKERFSAEFPKEGPSILRIQQVVRGDSAAYFCASSPSRSNYEQYFGPGTRLTVT.

The chain couples TRBV5-1 to TRBJ2-3, with D unclear. The CDR3 has 14 residues. Per the germline V gene, CDR1 is SGHRS and CDR2 is YFSETQ. V lost 2 bases and J lost 2, with 9 bases in between. The CDR3 coding sequence is TGCGCCAGCAGCTTCAACAGCATCACAGATACGCAGTATTTT. Its protein product is CASSFNSITDTQYF.

The CDR3 DNA sequence: TGTGCCAGCGGTTCCGAAACCCGGGACAGGGACAATGGAGAGCAGTACTTC. This sequence encodes CASGSETRDRDNGEQYF. V is TRBV7-9 and J is TRBJ2-7; 9 bases are shared with TRBD1. Trimming removed 8 bases from V and 7 bases from J; junction bases left unmatched: 21. In germline, CDR1 is SEHNR, CDR2 FQNEAQ (reference sequence). The CDR3 extends over 17 amino acids.

As regards this clonotype: This may come from a read error, since a much larger clone is one base off. This chain uses TRBV3-1 with TRBJ1-4; D uncertain. Trimming left V 4 bases short and J 8 bases short, with 14 bases between. The CDR3 loop spans 14 amino acids. CDR1 is LGHDT, CDR2 YNNKEL, per germline (reference sequence). The CDR3 DNA is TGTGCCAGCAGCCCAGATTCTGGGAAGGAAAAACTGTTTTTT. As protein: CASSPDSGKEKLFF. Supplemented by reference TRBV3-1 and TRBJ1-4, the full variable domain reads DTAVSQTPKYLVTQMGNDKSIKCEQNLGHDTMYWYKQDSKKFLKIMFSYNNKELIINETVPNRFSPKSPDKAHLNLHINSLELGDSAVYFCASSPDSGKEKLFFGSGTQLSVL.

The chain uses TRBV30 and TRBJ2-6, with D perhaps given as TRBD1 or TRBD2 (5 bases each). V lost 4 bases, J lost 0 bases, and 13 bases lay in between. Germline V gene data show CDR1 as GTSNPN and CDR2 as SVGIG (reference sequence). The CDR3 runs 16 residues. CDR3 DNA: TGTGCCTGGACCGGGACGGTCATCTCTGGGGCCAACGTCCTGACTTTC. It translates to CAWTGTVISGANVLTF.

This clonotype has a count of ten or more. The chain is built from TRBV28 and TRBJ1-2; no definite D call. The V end lost 2 bases, the J end lost 5 bases, and 18 bases lay between the germline ends. CDR1 and CDR2 from the germline V gene are MDHEN and SYDVKM. The CDR3 is 16 residues long. CDR3: CASSLTSLRPSYGYTF. CDR3 bases: TGTGCCAGCAGTTTAACATCCCTCCGGCCCTCATATGGCTACACCTTC.

This clonotype was counted between two and nine times. The chain links TRBV27 to TRBJ1-1, with a possible D match to TRBD1 (6 bases). Germline CDR1 is MNHEY and CDR2 is SMNVEV (reference sequence). V was pared by 4 bases and J by 8 bases, with 11 bases between. The CDR3 totals 12 residues. CDR3 DNA: TGTGCCAGCAGTTCCCCGGGACAAGAAGCTTTCTTT. It yields the protein CASSSPGQEAFF.

This clonotype has at least ten counts. The chain's CDR3 is CASSDLPDTEAFF. In DNA, the CDR3 is TGTGCCAGCAGTGACCTACCTGACACTGAAGCTTTCTTT. The rearrangement uses TRBV6-2 or TRBV6-3 and TRBJ1-1; no reliable D call. V was clipped by 5 bases and J by 3 bases, with 10 bases between them. Germline V lookup: CDR1 MNHEY, CDR2 SVGEGT. CDR3 length equals 13 residues.

In its sample, this clonotype was seen many times. The chain has TRBV6-1 and TRBJ2-1; 10 bases agree with TRBD1. In germline, CDR1 is MNHNS, CDR2 SASEGT. There are 15 residues in the CDR3. The V segment lost 5 bases and the J segment 10 bases; nucleotides outside the gene matches: 11. CDR3 DNA: TGTGCCAGCAGTTTACCGGGACAGGGGTTCAGGGAGCAGTTCTTC. Amino acids: CASSLPGQGFREQFF.

This clonotype was seen at least ten times. This rearrangement joins TRBV24-1 to TRBJ1-2, with TRBD1 as a possible D gene (5 bases). Germline V lookup: CDR1 KGHDR, CDR2 SFDVKD. The length of the CDR3 is 13 residues. V gave up 5 bases and J gave up 8 bases, with 14 bases separating them. CDR3 residues: CATSADILGGYTF. The CDR3 nucleotides read TGTGCCACCAGTGCGGACATTTTAGGCGGCTACACCTTC.

This clonotype was counted a few times. The chain carries TRBV28 and TRBJ1-1; a possible D gene is TRBD1 (6 bases). Germline CDR1 is MDHEN and CDR2 is SYDVKM. The length of the CDR3 is 15 residues. Trimming cost V 1 base and J 1 base, with 10 bases left between them. CDR3 in amino acids: CASSLFPGANTEAFF. CDR3 DNA sequence: TGTGCCAGCAGTTTATTTCCAGGGGCGAACACTGAAGCTTTCTTT.

This clonotype was recorded a few times. The rearrangement links TRBV5-4 to TRBJ1-4, with 9 bases lining up with TRBD1. Unmatched junction bases numbered 4, after V lost 2 bases and J lost 5 bases. CDR1 SGHNT and CDR2 YYREEE come from the germline V gene (reference sequence). This CDR3 has 15 amino acids. CDR3 in DNA: TGTGCCAGCAGCTTAGCCGGGACAGGGAATGAAAAACTGTTTTTT. This encodes CASSLAGTGNEKLFF.